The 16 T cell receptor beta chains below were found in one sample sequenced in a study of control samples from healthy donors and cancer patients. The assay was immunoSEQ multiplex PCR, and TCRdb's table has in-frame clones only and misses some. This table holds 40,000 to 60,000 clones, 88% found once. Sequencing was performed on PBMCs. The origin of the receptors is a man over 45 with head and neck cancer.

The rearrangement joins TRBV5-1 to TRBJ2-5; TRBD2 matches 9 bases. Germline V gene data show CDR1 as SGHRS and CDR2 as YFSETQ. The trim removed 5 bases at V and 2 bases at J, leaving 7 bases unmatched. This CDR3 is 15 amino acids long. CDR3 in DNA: TGCGCCAGCAGGCCGAGACTAGCGGTACAAGAGACCCAGTACTTC. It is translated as CASRPRLAVQETQYF.

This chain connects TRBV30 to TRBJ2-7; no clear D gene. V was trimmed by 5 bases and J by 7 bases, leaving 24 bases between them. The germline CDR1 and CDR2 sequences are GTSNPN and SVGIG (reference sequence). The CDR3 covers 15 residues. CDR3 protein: CAWGRVWPLQREQYF. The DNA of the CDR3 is TGTGCCTGGGGTCGAGTGTGGCCCCTCCAACGGGAGCAGTACTTC.

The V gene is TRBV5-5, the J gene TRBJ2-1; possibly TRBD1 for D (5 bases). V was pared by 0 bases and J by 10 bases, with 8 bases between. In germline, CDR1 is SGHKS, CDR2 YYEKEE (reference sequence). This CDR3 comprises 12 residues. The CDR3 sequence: CASSLGSGEQFF. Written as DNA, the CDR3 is TGTGCCAGCAGCTTGGGGTCAGGGGAGCAGTTCTTC.

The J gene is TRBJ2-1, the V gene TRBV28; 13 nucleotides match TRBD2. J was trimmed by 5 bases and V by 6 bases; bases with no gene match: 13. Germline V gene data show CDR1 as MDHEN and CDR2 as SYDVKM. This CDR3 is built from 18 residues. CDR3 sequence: CASRRLRGLAGMDNEQFF. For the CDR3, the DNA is TGTGCCAGCAGACGTCTGAGGGGACTAGCGGGAATGGACAATGAGCAGTTCTTC.

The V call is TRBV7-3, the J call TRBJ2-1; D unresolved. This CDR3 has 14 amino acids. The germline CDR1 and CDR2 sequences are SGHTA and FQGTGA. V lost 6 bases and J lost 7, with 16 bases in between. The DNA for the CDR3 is TGTGCCAGCAGTTCCTTCGGTGGAAATAATGAGCAGTTCTTC. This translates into CASSSFGGNNEQFF.

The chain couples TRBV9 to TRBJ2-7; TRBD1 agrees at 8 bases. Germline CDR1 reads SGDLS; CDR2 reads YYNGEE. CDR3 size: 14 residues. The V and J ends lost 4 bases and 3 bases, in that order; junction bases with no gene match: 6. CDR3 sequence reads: CASSRTGTDYEQYF. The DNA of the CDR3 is TGTGCCAGCAGCCGGACAGGGACCGACTACGAGCAGTACTTC.

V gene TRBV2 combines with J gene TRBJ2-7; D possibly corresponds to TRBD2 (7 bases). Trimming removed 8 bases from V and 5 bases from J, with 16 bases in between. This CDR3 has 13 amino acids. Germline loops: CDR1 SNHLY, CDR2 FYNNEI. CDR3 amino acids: CASVFSGGHEQYF. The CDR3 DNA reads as TGTGCCAGCGTCTTTTCGGGGGGCCACGAGCAGTACTTC.

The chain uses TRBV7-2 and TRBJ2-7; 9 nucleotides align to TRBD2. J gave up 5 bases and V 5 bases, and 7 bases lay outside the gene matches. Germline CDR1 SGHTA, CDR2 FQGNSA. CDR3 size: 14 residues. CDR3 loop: CASSPISGGHEQYF. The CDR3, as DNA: TGTGCCAGCAGCCCAATTAGCGGGGGACACGAGCAGTACTTC.

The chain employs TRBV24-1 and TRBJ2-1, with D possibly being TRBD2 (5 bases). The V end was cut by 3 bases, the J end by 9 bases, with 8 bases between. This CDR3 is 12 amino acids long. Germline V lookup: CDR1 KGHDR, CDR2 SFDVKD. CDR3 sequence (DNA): TGTGCCACCAGTGATCGGGGTGGTGAGCAGTTCTTC. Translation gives CATSDRGGEQFF.

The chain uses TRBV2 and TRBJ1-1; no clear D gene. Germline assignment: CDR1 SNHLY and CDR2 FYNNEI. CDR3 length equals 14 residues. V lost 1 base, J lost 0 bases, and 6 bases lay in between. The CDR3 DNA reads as TGTGCCAGCAGTGAAGGGCGGCTGAACACTGAAGCTTTCTTT. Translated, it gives CASSEGRLNTEAFF.

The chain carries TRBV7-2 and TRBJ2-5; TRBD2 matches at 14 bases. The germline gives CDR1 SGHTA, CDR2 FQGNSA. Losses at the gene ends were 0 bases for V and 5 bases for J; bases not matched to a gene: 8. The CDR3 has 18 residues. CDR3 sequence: CASSLARLAGGPRETQYF. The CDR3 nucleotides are TGTGCCAGCAGCTTAGCCCGACTAGCGGGGGGGCCTCGGGAGACCCAGTACTTC.

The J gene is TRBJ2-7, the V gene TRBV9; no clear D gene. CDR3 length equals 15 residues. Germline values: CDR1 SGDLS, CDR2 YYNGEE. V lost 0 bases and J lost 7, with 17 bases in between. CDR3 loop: CASSVGVTNYEEQYF. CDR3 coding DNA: TGTGCCAGCAGCGTAGGGGTGACAAACTACGAGGAGCAGTACTTC.

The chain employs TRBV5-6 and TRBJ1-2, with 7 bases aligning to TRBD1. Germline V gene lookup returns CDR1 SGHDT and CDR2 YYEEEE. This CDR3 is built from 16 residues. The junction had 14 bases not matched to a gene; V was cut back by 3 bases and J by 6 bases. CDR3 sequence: CASSSRGTERVNGYTF. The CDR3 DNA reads TGTGCCAGCAGCTCTAGGGGGACAGAAAGAGTAAATGGCTACACCTTC.

The CDR3 coding sequence is TGTGCCAGCAGTTTAGGACAGGGTTATCAGCCCCAGCATTTT. Translating it yields CASSLGQGYQPQHF. The V call is TRBV27, the J call TRBJ1-5; 8 nucleotides agree with TRBD1. V lost 2 bases and J lost 5; bases outside the gene matches: 2. The CDR3 covers 14 residues. Germline V gene lookup returns CDR1 MNHEY and CDR2 SMNVEV (reference sequence).

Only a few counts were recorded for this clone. For the CDR3, the DNA is TGTGCCAGCCAAAGAGCGGGGGTACCAGAGACCCAGTACTTC. Its protein product is CASQRAGVPETQYF. V usage is TRBV27 and J usage is TRBJ2-5; 8 nucleotides line up with TRBD2. Germline trimming cut 8 bases from V and 4 bases from J; bases unmatched to any gene: 9. The germline CDR1 and CDR2 sequences are MNHEY and SMNVEV (reference sequence). This CDR3 contains 14 residues.

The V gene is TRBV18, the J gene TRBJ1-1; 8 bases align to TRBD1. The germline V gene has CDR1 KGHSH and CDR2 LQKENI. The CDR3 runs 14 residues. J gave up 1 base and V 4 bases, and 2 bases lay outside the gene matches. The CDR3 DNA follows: TGTGCCAGCTCACGTGGGACAGGGAACACTGAAGCTTTCTTT. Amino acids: CASSRGTGNTEAFF.